This TCR beta chain was sequenced for a study of long-term antiretroviral therapy in people with HIV. V lost 4 bases to trimming and J lost 1 base, with 11 bases between them. Germline-derived CDR1 and CDR2 are SGDLS and YYNGEE. CDR3 size: 14 residues. Samples were assayed with immunoSEQ v3.0 at survey level. Generated by immunoSEQ multiplex PCR, the TCRdb table keeps only in-frame clones and is missing some. The sample records just over 35,000 clones, roughly 94% being singletons. The sequence came from a woman in her forties or fifties with HIV. The chain links TRBV9 to TRBJ2-5; D may be TRBD1 (6 bases). Specimen: unsorted PBMCs, collected 4.1 years after starting antiretroviral therapy. The CDR3 nucleotides are TGTGCCAGCAGCAACTTACAGGGCCAAGAGACCCAGTACTTC. Amino acids: CASSNLQGQETQYF.